Given below is one T cell receptor beta chain in context. This clonotype was seen repeatedly, ten times or more. Its cognate antigen has yet to be identified. Base quality data are lacking; no much larger clone is found one base away. The sample belongs to a study of regulatory T cells in long-lasting Graves disease (dated by TCRdb to the early 2020s). A note on the overall study: Antithyroid drugs had been taken for less than 3 months by newly diagnosed Graves' disease patients. Peripheral blood TCR sequencing and RNA sequencing compared persistent Graves' disease patients with newly diagnosed Graves' disease patients. The study took place in China and was registered as a clinical trial. A total of around 35 samples were covered by TCR sequencing, comprising about 13 persistent and some 20 newly diagnosed Graves' disease patients.

The time point label of this sample denotes: newly diagnosed GD, antithyroid drugs for less than 3 months. RNA was extracted from PBMCs in TRIzol for both TCR sequencing and RNA sequencing. The diagnosis of Graves' disease was made according to American Thyroid Association guidelines. Recruitment of patients was carried out at an endocrinology department in Xi'an, China. Each patient gave about 8.1 milliliters of peripheral blood, collected in an EDTA anticoagulant tube. Ficoll Paque Plus density gradient separation was used to isolate PBMCs, and no further T cell sorting was done. An Agilent 2100 Bioanalyzer and agarose gel were used to assess RNA quality, and a NanoDrop 2000 was used to measure RNA concentration. Looking up the germline V gene yields CDR1 SGHTA and CDR2 FQGTGA. Measured from the cysteine to the phenylalanine, the CDR3 is 15 residues long. Only the CDR3 region is kept as DNA, spanning 45 bases read in frame from base 1. A distance of 12 bases separates the germline ends of V and J, which lose 5 bases and 4 bases respectively.

Library construction relied on multiplex PCR. Sequencing relied on an Illumina HiSeq 4000. TCR beta libraries were built with iRepertoire HTBI primers and Arm-PCR amplification of CDR3 regions. Gel purification was performed on PCR products prior to sequencing. In the paper's pipeline: Gene usage analysis of CDR3 amino acid clonotypes relied on the 60 or so TRBV and around 14 TRBJ segments identified across samples. Filtered high-quality paired reads were merged into contigs using COPE and FqMerger. BLAST was used to align contigs to the IMGT TRBV, TRBD and TRBJ reference genes, and CDR3 was defined following IMGT. Any clonotype with a frequency above 0.1% was counted as a highly expanded clone. Repertoire diversity was measured by Shannon entropy, and V-J evenness by the Gini coefficient. A clonotype found in more than one individual was treated as public. The public reads were run again by TCRdb, first through fastp at Q25 and then through MiXCR, and only productive beta chains were kept. Merged by CDR3 protein, the rows form single entries marked with the most common genes and DNA. The V and J calls were determined by TCRdb, not by the authors. The sample table records around 400,000 distinct CDR3 sequences; 15% of these occur just once. The top ten hold roughly 8% of the sample.

Study-wide findings and limitations: A larger number of public clonotypes was shared among persistent patients (more than 2,500) than among newly diagnosed patients (roughly 930). Persistent disease showed preferential use of TRBV28, TRBJ1-2 and TRBJ2-5, whereas newly diagnosed disease favored TRBV20-1 and TRBJ2-1. The authors acknowledged the small sample size as a limitation that may reduce accuracy. Only peripheral blood was studied, because thyroid tissue, the primary lesion, was inaccessible. Compared with newly diagnosed patients, persistent Graves' disease patients had lower TCR Shannon entropy and fewer highly expanded clones, which suggests clonal expansion. Only the TCR beta chain was sequenced and analyzed.

These sequences were also reported in another study, on T cells in Graves' hyperthyroidism and ophthalmopathy. As the second study states: Graves' hyperthyroidism was defined as stable when no progression to ophthalmopathy occurred over 18 months of follow-up. Hyperthyroidism patients were aged 18 to 65 years and newly diagnosed, with disease duration of less than 2 months. Exclusion was applied to patients with uncontrolled infections, other autoimmune diseases, pregnancy or lactation. Diagnoses were established on the basis of clinical symptoms, serum thyroxine and TRAb, thyroid ultrasound, and orbital computed tomography. The TCR CDR3 was subjected to a first round of RT-PCR using the HTBI primer set and the Qiagen OneStep RT-PCR kit. Most expanded thyroid clonotypes (frequency above 0.001) were also detected in blood, a finding suggesting that blood repertoires may reflect thyroid immune responses. In cross-validation, a model built on a 13 V-J signature told ophthalmopathy apart from stable hyperthyroidism with approximately 90% sensitivity and about 81% specificity, and in testing the same model reached 80%/75%. In validation, the model predicted progression to ophthalmopathy with just under 71% sensitivity and approximately 78% specificity, a median of 6.5 months before onset. To identify distinguishing TCR V-J signatures, a discovery cohort of 100 patients was used, comprising some 45 with Graves' ophthalmopathy and some 60 with stable Graves' hyperthyroidism. Prospective prediction of ophthalmopathy was tested in an independent validation cohort consisting of 18 to 20 hyperthyroidism patients and 15 to 17 patients who later progressed to ophthalmopathy. For training and testing, the 100 or so patients in the discovery cohort were randomly divided in a 7:3 ratio. In more than 5 Graves' hyperthyroidism patients, the study also compared T-cell repertoires from thyroid tissue with T-cell repertoires from blood. After blood sampling, hyperthyroidism patients were treated with methimazole at a starting dose of 30 mg daily, and ophthalmopathy patients were treated with high-dose intravenous methylprednisolone. The libraries were constructed in a second round of multiplex PCR and then size-selected and purified. The libraries were sequenced on an Illumina HiSeq2000 using paired-end 100 bp reads. Raw data were processed with SOAPnuke, discarding reads with adapters, uncalled bases, mean Phred below 15, or no exact constant-primer or identifier match. COPE v1.2.5 was used to merge high-quality paired reads, and clonotypes were defined as unique nucleotide sequences. MiTCR v1.1 was used to align the clonotypes against IMGT TRBV, TRBD and TRBJ reference segments. The analysis was restricted to V-J combinations with a frequency above 0.0001, which together covered 98% to 99.2% of the repertoires. A TCS score was defined as the ratio between F50 (clonal expansion) and ExV (chaos), using BLOSUM62-based TCRdist between CDR3 peptides within each V-J. Welch's t-statistics and random forest reduced some 510 V-J features to roughly 13, which were used in a naive Bayes classifier (R e1071). No statistical method was used to set the sample size in advance, and investigators knew the group allocation. The paper reports TCR Vbeta CDR3 sequencing of 135 peripheral blood samples: 40 to 45 ophthalmopathy, under 80 hyperthyroidism and approximately 17 progressor patients.

This specimen was peripheral blood mononuclear cells (PBMCs), taken at new diagnosis, from a patient treated with antithyroid drugs. This clonotype originated in a woman between 35 and 50 years old with Graves disease. Donor details come from another sample of the same person, matched by shared clones. The chain is assembled from TRBV7-3 and TRBJ2-6, and the D gene may be TRBD1, 7 bases matching. For the CDR3, the sequence is CASSPGGPGANVLTF. The DNA sequence reads TGTGCCAGCAGCCCAGGGGGGCCCGGGGCCAACGTCCTGACTTTC. Extended through the reference TRBV7-3 and TRBJ2-6 proteins, this CDR3 yields the full variable domain: GAGVSQTPSNKVTEKGKYVELRCDPISGHTALYWYRQSLGQGPEFLIYFQGTGAADDSGLPNDRFFAVRPEGSVSTLKIQRTERGDSAVYLCASSPGGPGANVLTFGAGSRLTVL.